This TCR beta chain came from a study of human T cells and chemical hapten exposure. Study-level results: Expanded TCRs showed more large CDR3 clusters than pre-sensitization or healthy control sets. With patch test score, the counts of PT1 expanded TCRs showed a positive correlation.

This clonotype has just a few counts. Its target is unknown. The library tagged individual cDNA molecules with unique molecular identifiers. TCRdb analysed the RACE reads with MiXCR anew, one entry per CDR3 protein. The sample yields under 300,000 distinct CDR3 sequences, approximately 8.6% seen once. The time point here: pre-sensitization, week 0. The treatment here: therapeutic diphenylcyclopropenone sensitization with weekly scalp DPC. CDR1 is SGHDT and CDR2 is YYEEEE in the germline V gene. V trimming: 0 bases; J trimming: 1 base; junction bases outside the gene matches: 2. The length of the CDR3 is 15 residues.

The chain has TRBV5-6 and TRBJ2-3; TRBD2 agrees at 7 bases. This TCR was recovered from a woman between 40 and 50 years old with alopecia areata. Some clones in this sample may be carry-over from other donors' samples. The specimen comprised whole blood, sampled in connection with sensitization to the hapten diphenylcyclopropenone (DPC). The CDR3 region is CASSLAGLGTDTQYF. The CDR3 DNA reads TGTGCCAGCAGCTTGGCTGGACTAGGCACAGATACGCAGTATTTT.